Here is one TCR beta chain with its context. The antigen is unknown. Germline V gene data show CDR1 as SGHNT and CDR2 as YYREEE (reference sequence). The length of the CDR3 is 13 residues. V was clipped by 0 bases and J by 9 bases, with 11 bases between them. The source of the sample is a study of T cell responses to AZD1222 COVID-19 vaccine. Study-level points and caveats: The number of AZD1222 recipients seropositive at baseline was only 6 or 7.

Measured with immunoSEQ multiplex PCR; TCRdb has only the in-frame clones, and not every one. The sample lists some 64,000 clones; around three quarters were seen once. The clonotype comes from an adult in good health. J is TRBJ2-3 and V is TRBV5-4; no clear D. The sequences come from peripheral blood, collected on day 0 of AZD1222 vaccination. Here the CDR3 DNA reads TGTGCCAGCAGCTTGGCCGGACCAAACACGCAGTATTTT. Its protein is CASSLAGPNTQYF. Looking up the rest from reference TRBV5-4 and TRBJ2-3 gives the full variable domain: ETGVTQSPTHLIKTRGQQVTLRCSSQSGHNTVSWYQQALGQGPQFIFQYYREEENGRGNFPPRFSGLQFPNYSSELNVNALELDDSALYLCASSLAGPNTQYFGPGTRLTVL.